This T cell receptor (beta chain) appears in the sequencing data of a study of identical twins. TCRdb recomputed calls from the 5' RACE reads with MiXCR, one row per CDR3 protein. The sample has about 530,000 distinct CDR3 sequences, around 15% seen once. There are many counts of this clonotype. The CDR3 has 13 amino acids. With 6 bases removed from V and 1 base from J, the gap between germline ends came to 10 bases. The same specimen was also included in a second study, on yellow fever vaccine responses in identical twins.

The specimen sequenced was CD4+ T cells sorted from blood. The receptor was derived from a woman aged 18-30 years in good health. The chain links TRBV12-3 or TRBV12-4 to TRBJ2-7, with D possibly TRBD2 on 6 matching bases. The CDR3, as DNA: TGTGCCAGCAGGAAGGGAGGATCCTACGAGCAGTACTTC. Translated, it gives CASRKGGSYEQYF.